This T cell receptor (beta chain) was recovered during a study of early T cells in non-severe SARS-CoV-2 infection. One entry per CDR3 protein, called by TCRdb with MiXCR from the 5' RACE reads. The profile covers tens of thousands of distinct CDR3 sequences, with 12% appearing a single time and about 1.2% taken by the ten largest. Germline values: CDR1 MNHNY, CDR2 SVGAGI (reference sequence). There are 14 residues in the CDR3. The V and J ends lost 5 bases and 1 base, in that order; junction bases with no gene match: 2. This sequence was found in an adult who was a healthcare worker with PCR-confirmed SARS-CoV-2 infection or an uninfected control (not recorded which). The donor label of this sample is uncertain. Sequences were derived from whole blood, sampled at baseline. The chain recombines TRBV6-6 with TRBJ1-1; 9 bases fit TRBD1. The CDR3: CASSRTGENTEAFF. CDR3 DNA: TGTGCCAGCAGTCGGACAGGGGAGAACACTGAAGCTTTCTTT.